This entry lists 18 T cell receptor beta chains sequenced from one sample in a study of monozygotic twins with inflammatory bowel disease. TCRdb processed the 5' RACE reads again and assigns one entry to each CDR3 protein, with no DNA. The table gives approximately 420,000 distinct CDR3 sequences; the top ten clones make up 2% to 3% of it. Input material: blood. The source is a human donor with ulcerative colitis or Crohn's disease, or a healthy co-twin of an affected twin (not recorded which).

This rearrangement joins TRBV3-1 to TRBJ2-7; TCRdb reports TRBD2, a call that lacks DNA to check it against. This CDR3 comprises 15 residues. The germline CDR1 and CDR2 sequences are LGHDT and YNNKEL (reference sequence). The CDR3 sequence: CASSQGESGRDEQYF.

The chain links TRBV27 to TRBJ2-2; TCRdb's D gene call, TRBD1, goes unchecked for lack of DNA. This CDR3 spans 12 amino acids. Germline V gives CDR1 MNHEY, CDR2 SMNVEV (reference sequence). CDR3 amino acids: CASSPQGGELFF.

The chain combines TRBV2 with TRBJ2-4. The CDR3 spans 11 residues. Germline CDR1 is SNHLY and CDR2 is FYNNEI. The CDR3 spells CASQISSIQYF.

The V call is TRBV5-1, the J call TRBJ2-1; the TCRdb call, TRBD1, lacks DNA for checking. The CDR3 is 14 amino acids. Germline V CDR1 and CDR2: SGHRS, YFSETQ. CDR3 residues: CASSFLDRYNEQFF.

V and J are TRBV7-9 and TRBJ2-7. CDR3 length: 13 amino acids. The germline CDR1 and CDR2 sequences are SEHNR and FQNEAQ (reference sequence). The CDR3 is CASSLRSNYEQYF.

The V gene is TRBV5-1, the J gene TRBJ2-3. This CDR3 has 16 amino acids. CDR1 is SGHRS and CDR2 is YFSETQ in the germline V gene. The CDR3 spells CASSLDSRWTPDTQYF. The whole variable domain, filled in from reference TRBV5-1 and TRBJ2-3, reads KAGVTQTPRYLIKTRGQQVTLSCSPISGHRSVSWYQQTPGQGLQFLFEYFSETQRNKGNFPGRFSGRQFSNSRSEMNVSTLELGDSALYLCASSLDSRWTPDTQYFGPGTRLTVL.

This chain joins TRBV18 and TRBJ1-1. Germline V CDR1 and CDR2: KGHSH, LQKENI. This CDR3 is 13 amino acids long. CDR3 residues: CASSPEVGTEAFF.

The chain carries TRBV7-9 and TRBJ1-1. Per germline, CDR1 SEHNR and CDR2 FQNEAQ (reference sequence). The CDR3 sequence is 13 residues long. CDR3 residues: CASSRTQNTEAFF.

This chain joins TRBV19 and TRBJ2-1; TCRdb's D call, TRBD2, is unchecked because there is no DNA. This CDR3 spans 16 amino acids. Per germline, CDR1 LNHDA and CDR2 SQIVND (reference sequence). The CDR3 loop is CASRPLAWREDNEQFF.

The rearrangement joins TRBV5-4 to TRBJ2-5; TCRdb's D call, TRBD2, is unchecked because there is no DNA. This CDR3 contains 15 residues. In germline, CDR1 is SGHNT, CDR2 YYREEE (reference sequence). CDR3 in amino acids: CASSTEGTLQETQYF.

J is TRBJ1-1 and V is TRBV3-1; TCRdb gives TRBD1 as the D gene, but with no DNA this cannot be confirmed. Germline V gives CDR1 LGHDT, CDR2 YNNKEL (reference sequence). The CDR3 runs to 15 residues. The chain's CDR3 is CASSQGSGGPTEAFF.

This chain uses TRBV19 with TRBJ1-5; TCRdb returns TRBD1, unconfirmable since there is no DNA. This CDR3 contains 13 residues. Germline assignment: CDR1 LNHDA and CDR2 SQIVND (reference sequence). CDR3 amino acids: CASTTGDNQPQHF.

This chain connects TRBV4-2 to TRBJ1-1; lacking DNA, the TRBD1 call made by TCRdb goes unchecked. Germline CDR1 is LGHNA and CDR2 is YNFKEQ. This CDR3 spans 16 amino acids. The CDR3 spells CASSPHGGNRNTEAFF.

The chain couples TRBV5-1 to TRBJ2-2. The CDR3 is made up of 13 amino acids. Germline V gene data show CDR1 as SGHRS and CDR2 as YFSETQ. The CDR3: CASSLVQAGELFF.

The rearrangement joins TRBV6-5 to TRBJ1-1. The germline V gene has CDR1 MNHEY and CDR2 SVGAGI. CDR3 length: 15 amino acids. The CDR3 spells CASSYSILRKGEAFF.

CDR3 sequence reads: CASKYPGLAADTQYF. The chain is built from TRBV12-3 or TRBV12-4 and TRBJ2-3; TCRdb picks TRBD1, but there is no DNA to check that call. The length of the CDR3 is 15 residues.

V and J are TRBV12-3 or TRBV12-4 and TRBJ1-6; TCRdb picks TRBD1, but there is no DNA to check that call. The CDR3 is 14 amino acids. CDR3 sequence reads: CASTLGQPNSPLHF.

This chain's CDR3 is CASSLNYGYEQYF. The chain is built from TRBV7-3 and TRBJ2-7. The CDR3 runs 13 residues. Germline lookup yields CDR1 SGHTA and CDR2 FQGTGA.